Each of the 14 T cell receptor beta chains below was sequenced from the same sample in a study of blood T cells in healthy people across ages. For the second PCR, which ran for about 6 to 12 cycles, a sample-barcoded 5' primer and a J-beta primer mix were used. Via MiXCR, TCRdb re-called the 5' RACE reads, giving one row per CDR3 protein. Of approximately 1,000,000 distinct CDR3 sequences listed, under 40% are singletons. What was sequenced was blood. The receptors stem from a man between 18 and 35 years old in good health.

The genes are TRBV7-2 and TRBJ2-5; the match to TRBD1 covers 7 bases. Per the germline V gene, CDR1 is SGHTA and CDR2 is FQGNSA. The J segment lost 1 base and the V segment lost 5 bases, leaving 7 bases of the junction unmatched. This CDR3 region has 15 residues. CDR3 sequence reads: CASSPAGTVQETQYF. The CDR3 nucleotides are TGTGCCAGCAGCCCAGCAGGGACAGTCCAAGAGACCCAGTACTTC.

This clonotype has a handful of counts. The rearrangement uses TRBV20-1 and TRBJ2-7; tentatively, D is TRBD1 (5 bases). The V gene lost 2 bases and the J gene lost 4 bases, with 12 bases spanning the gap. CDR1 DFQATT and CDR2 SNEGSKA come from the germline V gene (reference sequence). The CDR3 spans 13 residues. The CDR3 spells CSARLPGFYEQYF. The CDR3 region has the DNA TGCAGTGCTAGACTCCCAGGGTTTTACGAGCAGTACTTC.

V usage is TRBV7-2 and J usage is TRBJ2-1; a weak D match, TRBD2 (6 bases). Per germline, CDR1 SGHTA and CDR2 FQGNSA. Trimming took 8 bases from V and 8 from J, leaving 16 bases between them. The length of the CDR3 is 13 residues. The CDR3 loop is CASGYRLGYEQFF. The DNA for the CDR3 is TGTGCCAGCGGCTACAGACTAGGCTATGAGCAGTTCTTC.

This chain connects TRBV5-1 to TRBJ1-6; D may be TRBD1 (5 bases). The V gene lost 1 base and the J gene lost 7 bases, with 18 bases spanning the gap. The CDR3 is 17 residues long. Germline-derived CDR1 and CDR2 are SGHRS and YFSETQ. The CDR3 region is CASSLSSNSGGNSPLHF. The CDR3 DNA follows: TGCGCCAGCAGCTTGTCCAGTAATTCGGGGGGGAATTCACCCCTCCACTTT.

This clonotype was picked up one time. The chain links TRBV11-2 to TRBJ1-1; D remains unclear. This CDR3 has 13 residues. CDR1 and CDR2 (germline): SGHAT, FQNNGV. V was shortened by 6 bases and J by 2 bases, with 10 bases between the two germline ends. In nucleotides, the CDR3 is TGTGCCAGCAGACGTCCAGCCAACACTGAAGCTTTCTTT. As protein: CASRRPANTEAFF.

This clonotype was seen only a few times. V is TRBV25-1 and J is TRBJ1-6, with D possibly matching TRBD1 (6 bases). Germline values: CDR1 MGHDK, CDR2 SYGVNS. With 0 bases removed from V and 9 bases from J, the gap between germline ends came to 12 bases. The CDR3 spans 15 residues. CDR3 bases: TGTGCCAGCAGTGAATACCAGGGGTTAGGTTCACCCCTCCACTTT. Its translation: CASSEYQGLGSPLHF.

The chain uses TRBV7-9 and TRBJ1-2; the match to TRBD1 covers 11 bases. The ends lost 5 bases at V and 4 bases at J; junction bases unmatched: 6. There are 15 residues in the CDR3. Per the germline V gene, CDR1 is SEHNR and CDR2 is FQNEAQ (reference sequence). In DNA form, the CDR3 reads TGTGCCAGCAGCCGGACAGGGGGCAGCATCTATGGCTACACCTTC. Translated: CASSRTGGSIYGYTF.

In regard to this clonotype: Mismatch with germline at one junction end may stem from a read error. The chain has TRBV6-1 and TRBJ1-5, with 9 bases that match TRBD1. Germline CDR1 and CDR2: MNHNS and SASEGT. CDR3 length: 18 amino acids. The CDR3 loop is CTSSESGTGLTFGQPQHF. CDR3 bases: TGTACCAGCAGTGAAAGTGGGACAGGGCTCACTTTTGGGCAGCCCCAGCATTTT.

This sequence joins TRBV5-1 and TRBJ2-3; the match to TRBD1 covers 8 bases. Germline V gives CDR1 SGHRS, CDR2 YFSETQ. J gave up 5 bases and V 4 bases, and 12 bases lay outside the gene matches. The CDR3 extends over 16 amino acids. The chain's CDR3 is CASSMVGAGGVDTQYF. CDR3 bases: TGCGCCAGCAGCATGGTGGGGGCAGGGGGCGTAGATACGCAGTATTTT.

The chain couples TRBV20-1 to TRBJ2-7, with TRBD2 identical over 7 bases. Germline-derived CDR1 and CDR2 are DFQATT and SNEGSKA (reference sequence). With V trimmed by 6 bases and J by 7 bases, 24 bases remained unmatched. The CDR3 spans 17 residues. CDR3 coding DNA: TGCAGTGCCATTATCCCCGGGGGGTCTAGAAGTTCCAATGAGCAGTACTTC. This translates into CSAIIPGGSRSSNEQYF.

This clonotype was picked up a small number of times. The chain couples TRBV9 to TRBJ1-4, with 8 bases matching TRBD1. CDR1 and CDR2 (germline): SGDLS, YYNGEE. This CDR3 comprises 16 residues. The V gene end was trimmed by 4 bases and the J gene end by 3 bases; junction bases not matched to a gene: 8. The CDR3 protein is CASSPHQGAANEKLFF. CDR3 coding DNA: TGTGCCAGCAGCCCTCATCAGGGGGCGGCTAATGAAAAACTGTTTTTT.

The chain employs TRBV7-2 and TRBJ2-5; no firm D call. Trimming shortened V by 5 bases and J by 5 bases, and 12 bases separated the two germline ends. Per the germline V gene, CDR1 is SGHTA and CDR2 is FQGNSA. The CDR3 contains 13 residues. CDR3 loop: CASSVLYSETQYF. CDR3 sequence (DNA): TGTGCCAGCAGCGTATTGTATTCGGAGACCCAGTACTTC.

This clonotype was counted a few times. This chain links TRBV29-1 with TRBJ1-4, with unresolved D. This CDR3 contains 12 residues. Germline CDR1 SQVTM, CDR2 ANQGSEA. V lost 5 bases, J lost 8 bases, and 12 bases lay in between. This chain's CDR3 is CSVRDIQEKLFF. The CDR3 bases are TGCAGCGTTCGCGACATCCAAGAAAAACTGTTTTTT.

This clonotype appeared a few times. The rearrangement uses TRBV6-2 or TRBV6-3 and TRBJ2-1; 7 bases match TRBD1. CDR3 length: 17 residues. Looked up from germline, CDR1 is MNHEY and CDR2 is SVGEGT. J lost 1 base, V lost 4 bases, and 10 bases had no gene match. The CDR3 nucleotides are TGTGCCAGCAGTTTCCTAACAGGGGCCCCTTCCTACAATGAGCAGTTCTTC. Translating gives CASSFLTGAPSYNEQFF.